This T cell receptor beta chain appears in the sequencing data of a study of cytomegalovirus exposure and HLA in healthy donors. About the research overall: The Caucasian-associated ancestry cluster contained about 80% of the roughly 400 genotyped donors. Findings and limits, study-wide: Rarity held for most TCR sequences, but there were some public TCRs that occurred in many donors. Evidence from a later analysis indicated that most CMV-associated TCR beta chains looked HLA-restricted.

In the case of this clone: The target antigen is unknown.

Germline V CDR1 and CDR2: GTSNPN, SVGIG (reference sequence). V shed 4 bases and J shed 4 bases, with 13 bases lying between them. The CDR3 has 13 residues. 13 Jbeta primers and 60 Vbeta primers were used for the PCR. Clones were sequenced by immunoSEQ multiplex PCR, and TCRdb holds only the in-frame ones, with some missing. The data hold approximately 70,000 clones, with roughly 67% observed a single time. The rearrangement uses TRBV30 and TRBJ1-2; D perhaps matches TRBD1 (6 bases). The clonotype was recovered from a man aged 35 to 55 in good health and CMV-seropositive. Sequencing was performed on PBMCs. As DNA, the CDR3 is TGTGCCTGGAAGAGGGGGGGAGGCTATGGCTACACCTTC. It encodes CAWKRGGGYGYTF. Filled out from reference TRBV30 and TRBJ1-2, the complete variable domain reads SQTIHQWPATLVQPVGSPLSLECTVEGTSNPNLYWYRQAAGRGLQLLFYSVGIGQISSEVPQNLSASRPQDRQFILSSKKLLLSDSGFYLCAWKRGGGYGYTFGSGTRLTVV.